This TCR beta chain is from a study of T cells after posttransplantation cyclophosphamide. The length of the CDR3 is 15 residues. Trimming cost V 2 bases and J 5 bases; bases outside gene matches: 8. Germline loops: CDR1 SGHNT, CDR2 YYREEE (reference sequence). TCRdb's copy holds only in-frame clones and misses some; the assay was immunoSEQ multiplex PCR. Of tens of thousands of clones detected, about 94% appear once; the ten largest clones hold 3%. Study-level findings and limits: TRB clonality was highly associated with recipient CMV seropositivity and reactivation. Skin or GI-infiltrating T cells shared few TRB sequences with blood.

Notes on this clone: Its antigen is not identified.

This sequence was found in a woman in her thirties in good health and a related stem cell transplant donor. The genes are TRBV5-4 and TRBJ2-5, with 8 bases that match TRBD1. Sequencing was done on a sample of PBMCs. CDR3 DNA: TGTGCCAGCAGCTTTGGCGGACAGGGAAGGGAGACCCAGTACTTC. Encoded protein: CASSFGGQGRETQYF.